This T cell receptor beta chain was captured in a study of identical twins' blood T cells. Regarding the study as a whole: Each donor's most abundant TCRbeta clonotypes shared more CDR3 sequences with her twin than unrelated donors.

Germline V gene sequence: CDR1 SEHNR, CDR2 FQNEAQ (reference sequence). V dropped 5 bases and J dropped 10; count of bases not matched to a gene: 7. CDR3 size: 13 residues. A few counts support this clonotype. Its antigen is unidentified. Reared together, all three twin pairs probably met the same infectious agents and vaccines. A previously described protocol, modified, built RNA-based TCR cDNA libraries. Original analysis: Each library had roughly 2.2 to 4 million CDR3 reads and about 90,000 to nearly 550,000 clonotypes. TCRdb reprocessed the 5' RACE reads via MiXCR and lists one record per CDR3 protein. Clone size and V and J calls follow TCRdb, not the original study. The table records a few hundred thousand distinct CDR3 sequences, around 30% of them present only once.

The chain uses TRBV7-9 and TRBJ2-1; 8 bases fit TRBD2. The origin of this receptor is a woman aged 18 to 55 in good health. The sequenced material came from PBMCs. The CDR3 DNA reads TGTGCCAGCAGCGCCCTGACTAGCGTAGAGCAGTTCTTC. This translates into CASSALTSVEQFF. The full variable domain, its missing parts supplied by reference TRBV7-9 and TRBJ2-1, is DTGVSQNPRHKITKRGQNVTFRCDPISEHNRLYWYRQTLGQGPEFLTYFQNEAQLEKSRLLSDRFSAERPKGSFSTLEIQRTEQGDSAMYLCASSALTSVEQFFGPGTRLTVL.